This note documents a single TCR beta chain sequence. No antigen is known for it. The TCR beta cDNA libraries contained unique molecular identifiers. Out of about 0.9 to 11 million T cells, a few hundred thousand cDNA molecules were generated. TCRdb called the PCR reads again in MiXCR, with one record for every CDR3 protein. The sample lists some 700,000 distinct CDR3 sequences; 55% to 60% were seen once. Trimming at V came to 7 bases and at J to 10 bases, leaving 13 bases not matched to a gene. This CDR3 contains 14 residues. Germline CDR1 is MDHEN and CDR2 is SYDVKM. These data are taken from a study of post-analysis software for immune sequencing data. Study context: Recorded subtypes: relapsing-remitting, secondary progressive, progressive-relapsing; some patients unannotated. General study results and limits: Strong co-clustering by F measure linked samples that shared a preparation batch. In patients, about 5 TRBV segments were more frequent than in controls, with TRBV5-6, TRBV5-1 and TRBV20-1 among them. Those with multiple sclerosis, the patient group, showed significantly lower normalized Chao1 diversity than controls.

The receptor was isolated from a girl aged 2-10 years with multiple sclerosis. The chain couples TRBV28 to TRBJ2-7, with 10 bases fitting TRBD2. Sequenced: blood. The CDR3 sequence: CASTSPAGGLEQYF. The CDR3 nucleotides read TGTGCCAGCACATCCCCAGCGGGAGGGTTGGAACAGTACTTC.